These 9 T cell receptor beta chains originate from one sample sequenced in a study of TIL therapy for anti-PD-1-resistant metastatic lung cancer. Time point defined: pre-treatment sample, taken before nivolumab and TIL therapy. This was the immunoSEQ v3 assay. TCRdb's copy holds only in-frame clones and misses some; the assay was immunoSEQ multiplex PCR. The data hold approximately 18,000 clones, with roughly four fifths observed a single time. The sequencing here drew on blood, taken at baseline. These receptors came from a person between 25 and 79 years old with non-small cell lung cancer.

The chain carries TRBV19 and TRBJ2-7; 7 bases line up with TRBD2. CDR3 length: 14 amino acids. The V segment lost 3 bases and the J segment 2 bases; nucleotides outside the gene matches: 4. Germline CDR1 LNHDA, CDR2 SQIVND (reference sequence). CDR3 sequence: CASSITGLAYEQYF. For the CDR3, the DNA is TGTGCCAGTAGTATTACCGGACTAGCCTACGAGCAGTACTTC.

This clone was detected once. J is TRBJ2-1 and V is TRBV19; 11 nucleotides line up with TRBD2. The J segment lost 10 bases and the V segment lost 0 bases, leaving 8 bases of the junction unmatched. Looked up from germline, CDR1 is LNHDA and CDR2 is SQIVND (reference sequence). The CDR3 is made up of 16 amino acids. The CDR3 loop reads CASSIELAGAAGEQFF. The DNA for the CDR3 is TGTGCCAGTAGTATAGAACTAGCGGGGGCTGCTGGAGAGCAGTTCTTC.

This clone was found a few times. The chain uses TRBV7-2 and TRBJ2-7, with D maybe TRBD2 (6 bases). Germline V gene lookup returns CDR1 SGHTA and CDR2 FQGNSA. CDR3 length: 14 residues. The V end was cut by 5 bases, the J end by 1 base, with 12 bases between. CDR3 amino acids: CASSRAEGSYEQYF. The CDR3 coding sequence is TGTGCCAGCAGCCGAGCGGAGGGTTCCTACGAGCAGTACTTC.

V gene TRBV11-3 combines with J gene TRBJ2-2; the D is unclear. Trimming removed 0 bases at V and 2 bases at J, with 4 bases between. Germline CDR1 and CDR2: SGHNT and YENEEA. This CDR3 has 14 residues. The CDR3 bases are TGTGCCAGCAGCTTAGACTCAAACACCGGGGAGCTGTTTTTT. It encodes CASSLDSNTGELFF.

The sample holds one count of this clone. The CDR3 reads CAASPGGFSNQPQHF. In nucleotides, the CDR3 is TGTGCCGCCTCCCCGGGTGGGTTCAGCAATCAGCCCCAGCATTTT. The chain carries TRBV2 and TRBJ1-5; D remains unclear. CDR1 is SNHLY and CDR2 is FYNNEI in the germline V gene. The CDR3 is 15 residues long. V lost 11 bases and J lost 1, with 18 bases in between.

The chain joins TRBV4-2 to TRBJ2-1, with D unresolved. The CDR3 contains 15 residues. V dropped 3 bases and J dropped 1 base, with 10 bases sitting between them. The V gene's germline CDR1 is LGHNA and CDR2 YNFKEQ. CDR3 residues: CASSHPDGSYNEQFF. CDR3 nucleotides: TGTGCCAGCAGCCATCCGGACGGATCCTACAATGAGCAGTTCTTC.

The chain joins TRBV7-2 to TRBJ1-1; 7 nucleotides agree with TRBD1. From germline, CDR1 is SGHTA and CDR2 FQGNSA. J lost 1 base, V lost 4 bases, and 6 bases had no gene match. There are 15 residues in the CDR3. The CDR3 here is CASSSATGRNTEAFF. Written as DNA, the CDR3 is TGTGCCAGCAGCTCTGCGACAGGGCGGAACACTGAAGCTTTCTTT.

CDR3: CASSYQQGVGGYTF. The CDR3, as DNA: TGTGCCAGCAGCTACCAACAGGGAGTAGGGGGCTACACCTTC. J is TRBJ1-2 and V is TRBV5-8, with a possible D match to TRBD1 (6 bases). Trimming stripped 3 bases from V and 8 bases from J, with 17 bases between. Looked up from germline, CDR1 is SGHTS and CDR2 is YDEGEE. This CDR3 region has 14 residues.

V gene TRBV28 combines with J gene TRBJ2-1; a weak D match, TRBD2 (5 bases). Per germline, CDR1 MDHEN and CDR2 SYDVKM. CDR3 length: 14 amino acids. The V end was cut by 6 bases, the J end by 8 bases, with 17 bases between. CDR3 DNA sequence: TGTGCCAGCAGCGTCCCTTCTCTCGGGGATGAGCAGTTCTTC. Translated, it gives CASSVPSLGDEQFF.